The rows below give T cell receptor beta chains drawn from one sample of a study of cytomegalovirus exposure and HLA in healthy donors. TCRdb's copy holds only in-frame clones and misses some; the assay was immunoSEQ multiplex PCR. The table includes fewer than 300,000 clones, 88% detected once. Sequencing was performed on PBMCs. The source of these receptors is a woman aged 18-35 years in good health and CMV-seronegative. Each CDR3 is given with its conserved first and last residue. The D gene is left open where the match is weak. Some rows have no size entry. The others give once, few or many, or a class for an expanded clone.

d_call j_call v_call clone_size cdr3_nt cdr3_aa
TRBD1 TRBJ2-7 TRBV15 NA TGTGCCACCAGCAGGGACAGGTCCTACGAGCAGTACTTC CATSRDRSYEQYF
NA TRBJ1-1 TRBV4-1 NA TGCGCCAGCAGCCAAGATACGGTGAACACTGAAGCTTTCTTT CASSQDTVNTEAFF
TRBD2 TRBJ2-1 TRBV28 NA TGTGGAGCGGGGTCCTACAATGAGCAGTTCTTC CGAGSYNEQFF
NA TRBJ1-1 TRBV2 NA TGTGCCAGCAGTGAACGGAAAGACATGAACACTGAAGCTTTCTTT CASSERKDMNTEAFF
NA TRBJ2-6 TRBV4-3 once TGCGCCAGCAGCCAAACTATGGTCTCTGGGGCCAACGTCCTGACTTTC CASSQTMVSGANVLTF
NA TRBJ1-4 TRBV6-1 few TGTGCCGCCAATACCGGGGGGGATAATGAAAAACTGTTTTTT CAANTGGDNEKLFF
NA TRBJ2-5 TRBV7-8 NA TGTGCCAGCAGCTTACTTCAGGGGACACAAGAGACCCAGTACTTC CASSLLQGTQETQYF
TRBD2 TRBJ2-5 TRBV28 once TGTGCCAGCAGTTTAGGCGGGAGGGGGGTAGAGACCCAGTACTTC CASSLGGRGVETQYF
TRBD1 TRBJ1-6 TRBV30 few TGTGCCTGGAGCCACTCGGGACAGGGGAGGACACCCCTCCACTTT CAWSHSGQGRTPLHF
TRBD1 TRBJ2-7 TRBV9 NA TGTGCCAGCAGCTCGACCGGGACAGGGGACCCGCAGTACTTC CASSSTGTGDPQYF
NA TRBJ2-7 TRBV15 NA TGTGCCACCAGCCTAGCATCCTCCTACGAGCAGTACTTC CATSLASSYEQYF
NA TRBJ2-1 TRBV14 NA TGTGCCAGCAGCCCCGCCGGTGGGCCGGCGAATGAGCAGTTCTTC CASSPAGGPANEQFF
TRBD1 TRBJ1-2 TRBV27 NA TGTGCCAGCACATCCGGGACAGATTATGGCTACACCTTC CASTSGTDYGYTF
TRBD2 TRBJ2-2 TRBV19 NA TGTGCCACGACTAGCGGGAAGCTGGTCGGGGAGCTGTTTTTT CATTSGKLVGELFF
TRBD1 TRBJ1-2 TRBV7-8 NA TGTGCCAGCAGCCCCCGGGACAGGGGCGACTATGGCTACACCTTC CASSPRDRGDYGYTF
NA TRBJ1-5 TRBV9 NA TGTGCCAGCTCAGGGATCGGAGATCAGCCCCAGCATTTT CASSGIGDQPQHF
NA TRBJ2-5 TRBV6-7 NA TGTGCCAGCGGATACAGGGACCAAGAGACCCAGTACTTC CASGYRDQETQYF
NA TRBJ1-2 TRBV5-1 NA TGCGCCAGCAGCAGGGAGGCGCTTGGCTACACCTTC CASSREALGYTF
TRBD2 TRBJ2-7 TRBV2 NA TGTGCCAGCAGTCCGTTAGCGGGAGGCCCCTCCTACGAGCAGTACTTC CASSPLAGGPSYEQYF
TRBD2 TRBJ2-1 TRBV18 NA TGTGCCAGCTCCTCACTAGCGGGAGGGAGCTCCTACAATGAGCAGTTCTTC CASSSLAGGSSYNEQFF
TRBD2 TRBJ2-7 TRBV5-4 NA TGTGCCAGCAGCTTCGACCTAGCGGGAGCGGGGTACGAGCAGTACTTC CASSFDLAGAGYEQYF
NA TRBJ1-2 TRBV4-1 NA TGCGCCAGCAGCCAAGAGGGAGCCGACCATGGCTACACCTTC CASSQEGADHGYTF
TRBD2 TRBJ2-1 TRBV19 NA TGTGCCAGTAGTAATGGACTAGTTGTCAATGAGCAGTTCTTC CASSNGLVVNEQFF
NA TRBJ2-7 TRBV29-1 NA TGCAGCGTTTTACTAACCTACGAGCAGTACTTC CSVLLTYEQYF
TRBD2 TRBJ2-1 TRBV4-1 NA TGCGCCAGCAGCCAAGATCTTAGCGGGAGGGGCAATGAGCAGTTCTTC CASSQDLSGRGNEQFF
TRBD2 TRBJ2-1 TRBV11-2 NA TGTGCCAGCAGTCTAGCGGGAGGGCCGAGCAATGAGCAGTTCTTC CASSLAGGPSNEQFF
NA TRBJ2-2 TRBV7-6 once TGTGCCAGCAGCACAAACCAGGGGTACACCGGGGAGCTGTTTTTT CASSTNQGYTGELFF
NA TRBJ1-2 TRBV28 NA TGTGCCAGCAGTGACCACAGGGACGGCTACACCTTC CASSDHRDGYTF
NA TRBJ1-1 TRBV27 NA TGTGCCAGCAGACGAGATGGCGGCAGGGGAGCTTTCTTT CASRRDGGRGAFF
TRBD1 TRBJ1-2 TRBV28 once TGTGCCAGCAGTTTATCGGGACAGGGAAACTATGGCTACACCTTC CASSLSGQGNYGYTF
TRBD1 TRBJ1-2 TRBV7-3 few TGTGCCAGCAGCCCCCAGACAGGGGTCGGCTACACCTTC CASSPQTGVGYTF
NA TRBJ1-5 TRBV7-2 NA TGTGCCAGCAGTTCAACAGGGTTCGTTGGGCCCCAGCATTTT CASSSTGFVGPQHF
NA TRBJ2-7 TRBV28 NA TGTGCCAGCAGTCCCCTCGCGGCCAAGTCCTACGAGCAGTACTTC CASSPLAAKSYEQYF
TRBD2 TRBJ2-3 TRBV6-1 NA TGTGCCAGCAGTAGCGGGAGTATGGTAGATACGCAGTATTTT CASSSGSMVDTQYF
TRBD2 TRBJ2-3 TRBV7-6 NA TGTGCCAGCAGCCTGGGACTAGCGGGAGGAGGGGCGGAAGATACGCAGTATTTT CASSLGLAGGGAEDTQYF
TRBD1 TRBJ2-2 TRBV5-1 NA TGCGCCAGCAGCGGGGGACAGGGTAGACCCGGGGAGCTGTTTTTT CASSGGQGRPGELFF
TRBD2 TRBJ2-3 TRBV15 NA TGTGCCACCAGTCGACAGGGAGGACTAGCGGCCACAGATACGCAGTATTTT CATSRQGGLAATDTQYF
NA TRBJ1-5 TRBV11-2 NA TGTGCCAGCAGCTTAGGGGCGGGGAGGCTTCAGCCCCAGCATTTT CASSLGAGRLQPQHF
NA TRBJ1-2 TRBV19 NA TGTGCCAGTAGTATCGGAAAGGGGCGCGGCTACACCTTC CASSIGKGRGYTF
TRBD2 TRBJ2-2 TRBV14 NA TGTGCCAGCAGCCCGGGACTAGCGGGAGTAATTTTCACCGGGGAGCTGTTTTTT CASSPGLAGVIFTGELFF